This TCR beta chain appears in the sequencing data of a study of T cells in Graves' hyperthyroidism and ophthalmopathy. Authors of the study amplified TCR beta CDR3 regions from RNA transcripts. A first-round RT-PCR of the TCR CDR3 used the HTBI primer set. Using its own MiXCR run on the multiplex PCR reads, TCRdb lists one record per CDR3 protein. The sample lists about 500,000 distinct CDR3 sequences, about a sixth occurring once. The junction had 20 bases not matched to a gene; V was cut back by 6 bases and J by 8 bases. The CDR3 is 19 amino acids. Germline values: CDR1 SEHNR, CDR2 FQNEAQ (reference sequence). This clonotype appeared many times.

The specimen was blood. The source is a woman under 30 with Graves' hyperthyroidism. The rearrangement joins TRBV7-9 to TRBJ2-1, with 12 bases identical to TRBD2. The CDR3 region has the DNA TGTGCCAGCAGATGTGGGACCTCTTTTAGACTAGCGGGAGACCATGAGCAGTTCTTC. This gives the protein CASRCGTSFRLAGDHEQFF. Full variable domain (outside the CDR3, taken from reference TRBV7-9 and TRBJ2-1): DTGVSQNPRHKITKRGQNVTFRCDPISEHNRLYWYRQTLGQGPEFLTYFQNEAQLEKSRLLSDRFSAERPKGSFSTLEIQRTEQGDSAMYLCASRCGTSFRLAGDHEQFFGPGTRLTVL.